Following are 20 T cell receptor beta chains from one sample sequenced in a study of T cells in Graves' hyperthyroidism and ophthalmopathy. RNA transcripts gave rise to amplified TCR beta CDR3 regions. First-round RT-PCR with HTBI primers amplified the TCR CDR3 region. From the multiplex PCR reads, TCRdb called clonotypes with MiXCR, one entry per CDR3 protein. The data contain approximately 560,000 distinct CDR3 sequences, 46% of them singletons. The sequenced sample consisted of peripheral blood or thyroid tissue (not recorded which). These receptors all come from a woman younger than 35 with Graves' hyperthyroidism.

The rearrangement links TRBV20-1 to TRBJ1-4; D gene ambiguous. The V and J ends lost 1 base and 7 bases respectively, with 7 bases between them. The CDR3 sequence is 12 residues long. Germline V gene lookup returns CDR1 DFQATT and CDR2 SNEGSKA (reference sequence). In DNA, the CDR3 is TGCAGTGCTAGAGGGGGTACTGAAAAACTGTTTTTT. It specifies CSARGGTEKLFF.

The rearrangement links TRBV19 to TRBJ1-6; no clear D gene. The germline CDR1 and CDR2 sequences are LNHDA and SQIVND (reference sequence). The CDR3 runs 16 residues. The V gene lost 1 base and the J gene lost 5 bases, with 12 bases spanning the gap. CDR3 sequence: CASSIAWTPDNSPLHF. In nucleotides, the CDR3 is TGTGCCAGTAGTATAGCCTGGACGCCAGATAATTCACCCCTCCACTTT.

This clonotype was seen a few times. The rearrangement uses TRBV20-1 and TRBJ2-7; perhaps TRBD2 as D (6 bases). CDR3 length: 13 amino acids. Germline lookup yields CDR1 DFQATT and CDR2 SNEGSKA (reference sequence). Trimming left V 0 bases short and J 7 bases short, with 13 bases between. The CDR3 is CSARDGGIGEQYF. The CDR3 DNA follows: TGCAGTGCTAGAGATGGGGGGATTGGGGAGCAGTACTTC.

The chain links TRBV10-2 to TRBJ2-2; D unclear. Trimming left V 3 bases short and J 1 base short, with 3 bases between. The CDR3 extends over 13 amino acids. CDR1 is WSHSY, CDR2 SAAADI, per germline. The CDR3 DNA reads as TGCGCCAGCAGTGAAGTGAACACCGGGGAGCTGTTTTTT. This encodes CASSEVNTGELFF.

In its sample, this clonotype was seen a few times. The chain has TRBV7-2 and TRBJ1-5, with unresolved D. Germline CDR1 and CDR2: SGHTA and FQGNSA. The CDR3 length is 13 residues. V was trimmed by 1 base and J by 7 bases, leaving 8 bases between them. The CDR3 nucleotides read TGTGCCAGCAGCTTAGTTCGGGAGCAGCCCCAGCATTTT. Translated, it gives CASSLVREQPQHF.

This clonotype was seen repeatedly, ten times or more. CDR3 region: CASSPTAGEQYF. The CDR3 bases are TGTGCCAGCAGCCCAACGGCCGGTGAGCAGTACTTC. The rearrangement uses TRBV7-3 and TRBJ2-7, with D unresolved. Germline V lookup: CDR1 SGHTA, CDR2 FQGTGA. Trimming cost V 5 bases and J 7 bases, with 12 bases left between them. There are 12 residues in the CDR3.

This clonotype was seen a single time. The chain joins TRBV7-8 to TRBJ2-5, with 16 bases lining up with TRBD2. Germline V gene sequence: CDR1 SGHVS, CDR2 FQNEAQ. V gave up 0 bases and J gave up 5 bases; unmatched junction bases: 3. This CDR3 region has 17 residues. CDR3 bases: TGTGCCAGCAGCTTAGCGGGACTAGCGGGGGGGCGCGAGACCCAGTACTTC. Protein product: CASSLAGLAGGRETQYF.

On this clonotype: A single base separates this from a much larger clone, so it may be a read error. The chain has TRBV29-1 and TRBJ1-4; possibly TRBD1 for D (6 bases). There are 16 residues in the CDR3. CDR1 SQVTM and CDR2 ANQGSEA come from the germline V gene. V lost 4 bases to trimming and J lost 0 bases, with 15 bases between them. The CDR3 DNA is TGCAGCGTTGGAGGGGGACGAGGAGCAACTAATGAAAAACTGTTTTTT. Translation gives CSVGGGRGATNEKLFF.

This clonotype was counted a single time. CDR3 sequence: CASTTSGRGEQYF. The CDR3 DNA follows: TGTGCCAGCACCACTAGCGGGAGAGGTGAGCAGTACTTC. The V call is TRBV2, the J call TRBJ2-7; 11 bases map to TRBD2. The V segment lost 7 bases and the J segment 7 bases; nucleotides outside the gene matches: 6. This CDR3 is built from 13 residues. From germline, CDR1 is SNHLY and CDR2 FYNNEI.

With respect to this clonotype: One end of the junction is discordant with germline, which a read error may explain. J is TRBJ1-3 and V is TRBV10-3; the D is unclear. The CDR3 length is 15 residues. Germline V gives CDR1 ENHRY, CDR2 SYGVKD. The CDR3 DNA follows: TGTGCCAGCAGTTACTCCGCCGGGTCTGGAAACACCATATATTTT. Its protein product is CASSYSAGSGNTIYF.

The V gene is TRBV7-2, the J gene TRBJ2-5, with 14 bases that match TRBD2. This CDR3 has 16 residues. Per germline, CDR1 SGHTA and CDR2 FQGNSA. The V gene end was trimmed by 3 bases and the J gene end by 11 bases; junction bases not matched to a gene: 11. As DNA, the CDR3 is TGTGCCAGCAGCTTCTCGGGACTAGCGGGAGTACATGAGCAGTACTTC. Translating it yields CASSFSGLAGVHEQYF.

The chain recombines TRBV20-1 with TRBJ2-2; unclear D gene. V lost 0 bases, J lost 1 base, and 6 bases lay in between. Germline V lookup: CDR1 DFQATT, CDR2 SNEGSKA (reference sequence). The CDR3 covers 14 residues. The CDR3: CSARDRGNTGELFF. The CDR3 DNA is TGCAGTGCTAGAGATAGAGGGAACACCGGGGAGCTGTTTTTT.

This clonotype appeared a few times. This sequence joins TRBV19 and TRBJ2-5, with D perhaps TRBD2 (7 bases). This CDR3 contains 16 residues. Germline CDR1 reads LNHDA; CDR2 reads SQIVND (reference sequence). Between the trimmed V and J ends, which lost 7 bases and 4 bases, there was a span of 22 bases. The CDR3 DNA sequence: TGTGCCAGTAAAACGGACTACAACGGGGGGCGAGAGACCCAGTACTTC. Residues: CASKTDYNGGRETQYF.

This clonotype appeared a few times. The chain employs TRBV20-1 and TRBJ1-1; D gene unclear. Trimming removed 2 bases at V and 2 bases at J, with 9 bases between. The CDR3 is 13 amino acids. Germline CDR1 DFQATT, CDR2 SNEGSKA (reference sequence). CDR3 sequence (DNA): TGCAGTGCTAGATTAACGGGAAACACTGAAGCTTTCTTT. Protein sequence: CSARLTGNTEAFF.

This clonotype was seen a handful of times. CDR3 DNA: TGTGCCAGTAGTATAGGGGGTCAGCCCCAGCATTTT. The encoded protein is CASSIGGQPQHF. This chain links TRBV19 with TRBJ1-5, with D hard to call. The CDR3 loop spans 12 amino acids. Trimming removed 1 base from V and 6 bases from J, with 4 bases in between. From germline, CDR1 is LNHDA and CDR2 SQIVND (reference sequence).

Points on this clonotype: This may come from a read error, since a much larger clone is one base off. The chain is built from TRBV29-1 and TRBJ2-7; D is perhaps TRBD1 or TRBD2 (6 bases each). The V gene's germline CDR1 is SQVTM and CDR2 ANQGSEA. The V and J ends lost 8 bases and 9 bases respectively, with 11 bases between them. The CDR3 is made up of 9 amino acids. The CDR3 loop is CSRGDGQYF. CDR3 nucleotide sequence: TGCAGCAGGGGGGACGGGCAGTACTTC.

Here the CDR3 DNA reads TGTGCCACCAGCATGAAGGCAGTCTATGGCTACACCTTC. It translates to CATSMKAVYGYTF. V gene TRBV15 combines with J gene TRBJ1-2; the D is unclear. The germline V and J ends were trimmed by 4 bases and 4 bases, with 10 bases remaining between them. The CDR3 is 13 residues long. CDR1 is LNHNV and CDR2 is YYDKDF in the germline V gene (reference sequence). The full variable domain, completed using reference TRBV15 and TRBJ1-2, is DAMVIQNPRYQVTQFGKPVTLSCSQTLNHNVMYWYQQKSSQAPKLLFHYYDKDFNNEADTPDNFQSRRPNTSFCFLDIRSPGLGDTAMYLCATSMKAVYGYTFGSGTRLTVV.

This clonotype was detected ten times or more. The chain links TRBV2 to TRBJ1-4; no reliable D call. This CDR3 has 11 amino acids. The V gene lost 7 bases and the J gene lost 5 bases, with 5 bases spanning the gap. Looked up from germline, CDR1 is SNHLY and CDR2 is FYNNEI. This CDR3 is CASTLNEKLFF. The CDR3 DNA is TGTGCCAGCACGCTGAATGAAAAACTGTTTTTT. Complete variable domain (other parts from reference TRBV2 and TRBJ1-4): EPEVTQTPSHQVTQMGQEVILRCVPISNHLYFYWYRQILGQKVEFLVSFYNNEISEKSEIFDDQFSVERPDGSNFTLKIRSTKLEDSAMYFCASTLNEKLFFGSGTQLSVL.

This clonotype occurred many times. V usage is TRBV15 and J usage is TRBJ2-5; 9 nucleotides agree with TRBD1. This CDR3 spans 14 amino acids. With V trimmed by 2 bases and J by 5 bases, 3 bases remained unmatched. Germline V CDR1 and CDR2: LNHNV, YYDKDF (reference sequence). CDR3 residues: CATSRTGTGETQYF. CDR3 DNA: TGTGCCACCAGCAGAACCGGGACAGGGGAGACCCAGTACTTC. Variable domain in full (rest from reference TRBV15 and TRBJ2-5): DAMVIQNPRYQVTQFGKPVTLSCSQTLNHNVMYWYQQKSSQAPKLLFHYYDKDFNNEADTPDNFQSRRPNTSFCFLDIRSPGLGDTAMYLCATSRTGTGETQYFGPGTRLLVL.

This clonotype was seen a handful of times. The chain joins TRBV7-3 to TRBJ1-6, with D maybe TRBD1 (5 bases). The CDR3 covers 14 residues. The germline V and J ends were trimmed by 7 bases and 10 bases, with 17 bases remaining between them. Germline assignment: CDR1 SGHTA and CDR2 FQGTGA. CDR3 nucleotide sequence: TGTGCCAGCACCTACAGGTCAGGAAGGTCACCCCTCCACTTT. This encodes CASTYRSGRSPLHF.